The 8 T cell receptor beta chains given below trace back to one sample, sequenced in a study of blood T cell repertoires in COVID-19. Clones were read by immunoSEQ multiplex PCR, and TCRdb kept only the in-frame ones, dropping some. The profile shows approximately 100,000 clones, about 85% of them singletons. Material for sequencing was peripheral blood. These receptors were obtained from a human donor in a cohort sampled during active COVID-19.

The V gene is TRBV7-2, the J gene TRBJ2-5, with D perhaps TRBD2 (6 bases). CDR1 and CDR2 (germline): SGHTA, FQGNSA. CDR3 length: 14 residues. Trimming shortened V by 3 bases and J by 1 base, and 9 bases separated the two germline ends. Written as DNA, the CDR3 is TGTGCCAGCAGCTTCGGACTAAGCCAAGAGACCCAGTACTTC. As protein: CASSFGLSQETQYF.

This chain joins TRBV12-3 or TRBV12-4 and TRBJ1-6; D not certain. This CDR3 has 13 residues. V was shortened by 5 bases and J by 6 bases, with 8 bases between the two germline ends. CDR3 DNA sequence: TGTGCCAGCAGTCGGGATTTTAATTCACCCCTCCACTTT. Amino acids: CASSRDFNSPLHF.

The chain uses TRBV28 and TRBJ2-7; 10 bases line up with TRBD2. V lost 4 bases to trimming and J lost 4 bases; unmatched junction nucleotides: 4. The germline V gene has CDR1 MDHEN and CDR2 SYDVKM. This CDR3 is built from 14 residues. In DNA form, the CDR3 reads TGTGCCAGCAGTTCTAGCGGGAGTCGATACGAGCAGTACTTC. Protein sequence: CASSSSGSRYEQYF.

The chain has TRBV29-1 and TRBJ1-2; 7 positions agree with TRBD1. Unmatched junction bases numbered 9, after V lost 6 bases and J lost 5 bases. Per germline, CDR1 SQVTM and CDR2 ANQGSEA. The CDR3 loop spans 13 amino acids. The CDR3 sequence: CSVVQGGGYGYTF. CDR3 DNA sequence: TGCAGCGTAGTGCAGGGGGGTGGGTATGGCTACACCTTC.

A few counts support this clone. The chain combines TRBV9 with TRBJ2-7, with a possible D match to TRBD1 (6 bases). V lost 3 bases, J lost 1 base, and 11 bases lay in between. Germline V CDR1 and CDR2: SGDLS, YYNGEE. The CDR3 runs to 14 residues. CDR3 protein: CASSASQGSYEQYF. The CDR3 coding sequence is TGTGCCAGCAGCGCCTCACAGGGTTCCTACGAGCAGTACTTC.

This chain uses TRBV11-3 with TRBJ2-5; 8 bases line up with TRBD1. Looked up from germline, CDR1 is SGHNT and CDR2 is YENEEA. V gave up 0 bases and J gave up 1 base; unmatched junction bases: 1. The length of the CDR3 is 15 residues. The CDR3 nucleotides are TGTGCCAGCAGCTTAGAGGGACAGGCCCAAGAGACCCAGTACTTC. Translation: CASSLEGQAQETQYF. The entire variable domain, with the rest obtained from reference TRBV11-3 and TRBJ2-5, is as follows: EAGVVQSPRYKIIEKKQPVAFWCNPISGHNTLYWYLQNLGQGPELLIRYENEEAVDDSQLPKDRFSAERLKGVDSTLKIQPAELGDSAVYLCASSLEGQAQETQYFGPGTRLLVL.

V usage is TRBV9 and J usage is TRBJ2-2, with 9 positions matching TRBD1. J lost 5 bases, V lost 2 bases, and 4 bases had no gene match. The CDR3 spans 15 residues. Germline CDR1 is SGDLS and CDR2 is YYNGEE. CDR3 nucleotide sequence: TGTGCCAGCAGCGTGCGGGACAGGGAGACCGGGGAGCTGTTTTTT. Residues: CASSVRDRETGELFF.

This clone was detected only once. The chain is built from TRBV6-1 and TRBJ1-2; D is undetermined. This CDR3 region has 17 residues. Per the germline V gene, CDR1 is MNHNS and CDR2 is SASEGT. Deletions cut 1 base from V and 0 bases from J, with 15 bases between. The chain's CDR3 is CASSEVNGEQPNYGYTF. The CDR3 DNA reads TGTGCCAGCAGTGAAGTGAACGGGGAGCAACCTAACTATGGCTACACCTTC.